The present entry profiles one T cell receptor (beta chain) with its context. The sample belongs to a study of cytomegalovirus exposure and HLA in healthy donors. Use of 60 Vbeta and 13 Jbeta primers characterized the PCR. Sequenced by immunoSEQ multiplex PCR; TCRdb stores in-frame clones only, minus some. The sample yields fewer than 150,000 clones, roughly 76% seen once. This CDR3 has 17 amino acids. J gave up 6 bases and V 4 bases, and 11 bases lay outside the gene matches. CDR1 MGHRA and CDR2 YSYEKL come from the germline V gene. The origin of this receptor is a human donor in good health. Sequencing used PBMCs. The rearrangement joins TRBV4-1 to TRBJ2-1; 11 nucleotides match TRBD2. The CDR3 DNA reads TGCGCCAGCAGCCTACGAACACTAGCGGGAGTGGGCAATGAGCAGTTCTTC. It is translated as CASSLRTLAGVGNEQFF.